Following are 30 T cell receptor beta chains from one sample sequenced in a study of naive and memory T cell subsets. An equimolar mix of two oligonucleotides served as the beta constant-region primer for TRBC1 and TRBC2. Four rounds of PCR amplified the ligated cDNA using nested alpha and beta constant-region primers plus SP2. MiXCR, run by TCRdb on the UMI-ligation and nested PCR reads, gives a single entry per CDR3 protein. The sample includes over 110,000 distinct CDR3 sequences, approximately 18% seen only once; the top ten take around 0.63%. Findings of the study overall: Possibly reflecting memory cells re-expressing CD45RA, a few larger clonotypes occurred in naive repertoires, especially CD8.

Antigens of these TCRs are unknown. The specimen was naive CD8+ T cells from blood. The origin of the receptors is a human donor in good health.

This clonotype was observed at least ten times. The rearrangement uses TRBV20-1 and TRBJ1-5, with a possible D match to TRBD1 (5 bases). V was trimmed by 6 bases and J by 4 bases, leaving 19 bases between them. The CDR3 is 15 amino acids. CDR1 and CDR2 from the germline V gene are DFQATT and SNEGSKA (reference sequence). The chain's CDR3 is CSARLVGRENQPQHF. The CDR3 DNA sequence: TGCAGTGCCCGTTTAGTAGGCAGGGAGAATCAGCCCCAGCATTTT.

The rearrangement joins TRBV5-1 to TRBJ2-7; D gene unclear. Trimming took off 0 bases at V and 2 bases at J, with 6 bases between the two ends. The CDR3 covers 13 residues. Germline CDR1 and CDR2: SGHRS and YFSETQ. The CDR3, as DNA: TGCGCCAGCAGCTTGGACAGACCCTACGAGCAGTACTTC. It yields the protein CASSLDRPYEQYF.

The chain couples TRBV11-2 to TRBJ2-1; TRBD1 matches at 8 bases. V lost 1 base to trimming and J lost 9 bases; unmatched junction nucleotides: 5. This CDR3 is 14 amino acids long. The germline V gene has CDR1 SGHAT and CDR2 FQNNGV. The CDR3 reads CASSLGQGAIEQFF. Written as DNA, the CDR3 is TGTGCCAGCAGCTTAGGCCAGGGGGCTATTGAGCAGTTCTTC.

This clonotype was observed a handful of times. This chain uses TRBV30 with TRBJ2-1; a possible D gene is TRBD1 (5 bases). Germline loops: CDR1 GTSNPN, CDR2 SVGIG (reference sequence). The CDR3 totals 13 residues. V lost 2 bases and J 8 bases, leaving 13 bases between the germline ends. CDR3: CAWSPGNDDEQFF. CDR3 in DNA: TGTGCCTGGAGTCCAGGGAATGACGATGAGCAGTTCTTC. The entire variable domain, with the rest obtained from reference TRBV30 and TRBJ2-1, is as follows: SQTIHQWPATLVQPVGSPLSLECTVEGTSNPNLYWYRQAAGRGLQLLFYSVGIGQISSEVPQNLSASRPQDRQFILSSKKLLLSDSGFYLCAWSPGNDDEQFFGPGTRLTVL.

In this sample, this clonotype turned up a few times. The V call is TRBV12-3 or TRBV12-4, the J call TRBJ2-1; possible D gene TRBD2, 5 bases. The CDR3 is made up of 14 amino acids. With 3 bases removed from V and 8 bases from J, the gap between germline ends came to 14 bases. CDR3 sequence (DNA): TGTGCCAGCAGTTTTGCCAGCCCCGGGGATGAGCAGTTCTTC. Translation: CASSFASPGDEQFF.

The V call is TRBV6-5, the J call TRBJ2-5; tentative D call: TRBD2 (6 bases). From germline, CDR1 is MNHEY and CDR2 SVGAGI. This CDR3 region has 17 residues. V was shortened by 1 base and J by 5 bases, with 20 bases between the two germline ends. This CDR3 reads CASSYFQPGQRGETQYF. CDR3 nucleotide sequence: TGTGCCAGCAGTTACTTCCAGCCGGGCCAACGGGGGGAGACCCAGTACTTC.

This sequence joins TRBV28 and TRBJ2-3, with 7 positions matching TRBD1. The CDR3 has 14 amino acids. Germline V gene sequence: CDR1 MDHEN, CDR2 SYDVKM. V was clipped by 7 bases and J by 5 bases; unmatched bases: 9. The CDR3 sequence: CASMETGLGDTQYF. CDR3 in DNA: TGTGCCAGCATGGAGACAGGGTTAGGAGATACGCAGTATTTT.

This chain joins TRBV4-1 and TRBJ2-3; D uncertain. CDR1 and CDR2 from the germline V gene are MGHRA and YSYEKL. The CDR3 is 14 residues long. V lost 6 bases to trimming and J lost 3 bases, with 13 bases between them. The chain's CDR3 is CASREMVETDTQYF. The DNA for the CDR3 is TGCGCCAGCAGGGAAATGGTAGAAACAGATACGCAGTATTTT.

The V and J genes are TRBV6-2 or TRBV6-3 and TRBJ2-1; unclear D gene. This CDR3 region has 16 residues. Germline V gives CDR1 MNHEY, CDR2 SVGEGT. Between the trimmed V and J ends, which lost 0 bases and 8 bases, there was a span of 17 bases. CDR3 bases: TGTGCCAGCAGTTACTCCGGCCAGGCCCCCAGCCATGAGCAGTTCTTC. It yields the protein CASSYSGQAPSHEQFF.

V and J are TRBV29-1 and TRBJ2-1; perhaps TRBD2 as D (6 bases). The germline V gene encodes CDR1 SQVTM and CDR2 ANQGSEA. CDR3 length: 13 amino acids. The ends were cut back, 4 bases at V and 4 bases at J, with 11 bases in the middle. CDR3 amino acids: CSVGGVRYNEQFF. CDR3 bases: TGCAGCGTTGGCGGGGTTAGATACAATGAGCAGTTCTTC.

The J gene is TRBJ2-2, the V gene TRBV6-2 or TRBV6-3; TRBD2 aligns across 11 bases. Germline CDR1 is MNHEY and CDR2 is SVGEGT. This CDR3 is built from 16 residues. V lost 6 bases to trimming and J lost 4 bases; unmatched junction nucleotides: 7. The CDR3 DNA reads as TGTGCCAGCAGCTCCCCGACTAGCGGGACCACCGGGGAGCTGTTTTTT. It translates to CASSSPTSGTTGELFF.

This clonotype was observed a few times. The chain is built from TRBV27 and TRBJ2-5; the match to TRBD2 covers 10 bases. CDR3 length equals 16 residues. V lost 2 bases, J lost 4 bases, and 7 bases stayed unmatched. Germline CDR1 is MNHEY and CDR2 is SMNVEV (reference sequence). DNA of the CDR3: TGTGCCAGCAGTTTAGGTGGTGTAGCGGGAGGAGAGACCCAGTACTTC. Its translation: CASSLGGVAGGETQYF.

V usage is TRBV27 and J usage is TRBJ2-3; 7 bases are shared with TRBD1. Trimming cost V 5 bases and J 1 base; bases outside gene matches: 9. This CDR3 comprises 16 residues. Looked up from germline, CDR1 is MNHEY and CDR2 is SMNVEV (reference sequence). The CDR3 reads CASSPQGGWGTDTQYF. CDR3 coding DNA: TGTGCCAGCAGTCCGCAAGGGGGCTGGGGCACAGATACGCAGTATTTT.

V gene TRBV7-6 combines with J gene TRBJ2-1; D is possibly TRBD1 (7 bases). The germline V gene has CDR1 SGHVS and CDR2 FNYEAQ. V shed 3 bases and J shed 8 bases, with 20 bases lying between them. The CDR3 is 16 amino acids. The CDR3 loop reads CASSFLQGGPSHEQFF. CDR3 in DNA: TGTGCCAGCAGCTTTCTGCAGGGGGGACCTTCGCATGAGCAGTTCTTC.

This clonotype was seen a handful of times. The chain has TRBV2 and TRBJ2-6, with D uncertain. The CDR3 consists of 19 residues. V was trimmed by 0 bases and J by 0 bases, leaving 15 bases between them. Germline V gene data show CDR1 as SNHLY and CDR2 as FYNNEI. CDR3 loop: CASSEAPVSSGSGANVLTF. CDR3 DNA: TGTGCCAGCAGTGAAGCGCCGGTCAGCTCGGGCTCTGGGGCCAACGTCCTGACTTTC.

V gene TRBV7-9 combines with J gene TRBJ2-3; maybe TRBD1 (5 bases). The length of the CDR3 is 13 residues. The germline V gene encodes CDR1 SEHNR and CDR2 FQNEAQ (reference sequence). The germline V and J ends were trimmed by 5 bases and 10 bases, with 16 bases remaining between them. This CDR3 is CASSPPGHEAQYF. The CDR3, as DNA: TGTGCCAGCAGCCCGCCCGGACATGAAGCGCAGTATTTT.

The CDR3 region has the DNA TGCAGCGTTGAAAGGGCAGGGGAGCTTAGGAAGACCCAGTACTTC. Translated: CSVERAGELRKTQYF. J is TRBJ2-5 and V is TRBV29-1, with D perhaps TRBD1 (6 bases). V was pared by 2 bases and J by 6 bases, with 19 bases between. The CDR3 loop spans 15 amino acids. Germline loops: CDR1 SQVTM, CDR2 ANQGSEA.

This clonotype was counted a few times. This chain links TRBV28 with TRBJ2-6; 9 bases align to TRBD1. CDR1 and CDR2 (germline): MDHEN, SYDVKM. The CDR3 totals 22 residues. Trimming cost V 5 bases and J 0 bases; bases outside gene matches: 20. CDR3: CASSLGPGQGSITSSGANVLTF. For the CDR3, the DNA is TGTGCCAGCAGTCTTGGGCCGGGACAGGGAAGCATTACGAGCTCTGGGGCCAACGTCCTGACTTTC.

This clonotype was seen more than once but under ten times. V usage is TRBV15 and J usage is TRBJ2-1; 9 nucleotides line up with TRBD2. The germline gives CDR1 LNHNV, CDR2 YYDKDF (reference sequence). This CDR3 comprises 19 residues. J gave up 8 bases and V 0 bases, and 17 bases lay outside the gene matches. The CDR3, as DNA: TGTGCCACCAGCAGAGAGTTGGTGGTTGCGGGAGGGCCGGGGGATGAGCAGTTCTTC. It translates to CATSRELVVAGGPGDEQFF. The whole variable domain, remainder taken from reference TRBV15 and TRBJ2-1, is DAMVIQNPRYQVTQFGKPVTLSCSQTLNHNVMYWYQQKSSQAPKLLFHYYDKDFNNEADTPDNFQSRRPNTSFCFLDIRSPGLGDTAMYLCATSRELVVAGGPGDEQFFGPGTRLTVL.

In its sample, this clonotype was seen many times. The chain employs TRBV18 and TRBJ2-1, with D uncertain. Trimming took off 5 bases at V and 10 bases at J, with 9 bases between the two ends. This CDR3 contains 11 residues. The germline V gene has CDR1 KGHSH and CDR2 LQKENI. CDR3 residues: CASSSEMEQFF. The DNA of the CDR3 is TGTGCCAGCTCATCCGAGATGGAGCAGTTCTTC.

This sequence joins TRBV6-2 or TRBV6-3 and TRBJ2-3; 9 nucleotides match TRBD2. The germline V gene has CDR1 MNHEY and CDR2 SVGEGT. With 7 bases clipped from V and 4 bases from J, the junction kept 3 bases outside the gene matches. The CDR3 runs to 13 residues. The CDR3, as DNA: TGTGCCAGCATGACTAGCGGACCAGATACGCAGTATTTT. Its translation is CASMTSGPDTQYF.

This clonotype was observed at least ten times. This chain connects TRBV27 to TRBJ2-7, with D tentatively TRBD1 or TRBD2 (5 bases each). This CDR3 spans 13 amino acids. Trimming stripped 6 bases from V and 3 bases from J, with 12 bases between. Germline V CDR1 and CDR2: MNHEY, SMNVEV (reference sequence). The CDR3 nucleotides read TGTGCCAGCAGCCCGGGACGGAGCTACGAGCAGTACTTC. It yields the protein CASSPGRSYEQYF.

This clonotype was detected a few times. V and J are TRBV12-3 or TRBV12-4 and TRBJ1-5; 9 nucleotides agree with TRBD1. The CDR3 totals 17 residues. Losses at the gene ends were 6 bases for V and 1 base for J; bases not matched to a gene: 10. CDR3 DNA sequence: TGTGCCAGCAGCCCTGGACAGGGGTTGGAAAGCAATCAGCCCCAGCATTTT. It yields the protein CASSPGQGLESNQPQHF.

This chain uses TRBV7-9 with TRBJ2-5; 9 nucleotides match TRBD2. Per germline, CDR1 SEHNR and CDR2 FQNEAQ (reference sequence). V was clipped by 4 bases and J by 2 bases; unmatched bases: 5. The CDR3 loop spans 15 amino acids. The CDR3 loop is CASSYSGSPQETQYF. CDR3 DNA: TGTGCCAGCAGCTATAGCGGGAGTCCTCAAGAGACCCAGTACTTC.

The chain is built from TRBV4-1 and TRBJ1-1; no clear D gene. Trimming stripped 0 bases from V and 3 bases from J, with 11 bases between. The CDR3 consists of 15 residues. Germline V gene lookup returns CDR1 MGHRA and CDR2 YSYEKL. The CDR3 DNA reads TGCGCCAGCAGCCAAGATTCGGCACAGTACACTGAAGCTTTCTTT. Amino acids: CASSQDSAQYTEAFF.

J is TRBJ2-5 and V is TRBV27; D is unresolved. Trimming pared 4 bases from V and 1 base from J, leaving 7 bases between. The CDR3 is made up of 13 amino acids. Germline values: CDR1 MNHEY, CDR2 SMNVEV (reference sequence). CDR3 DNA: TGTGCCAGCAGTTCGGCAACCCAAGAGACCCAGTACTTC. Protein sequence: CASSSATQETQYF.

This clonotype appeared a few times. The chain uses TRBV5-4 and TRBJ1-5, with D tentatively TRBD1 (5 bases). The CDR3 runs to 13 residues. The germline gives CDR1 SGHNT, CDR2 YYREEE (reference sequence). V lost 4 bases to trimming and J lost 7 bases, with 12 bases between them. The CDR3 region has the DNA TGTGCCAGCAGCCTGATGGGGGAGCAGCCCCAGCATTTT. Translated, it gives CASSLMGEQPQHF.

This clonotype came up a few times. V usage is TRBV19 and J usage is TRBJ2-5; D is unclear. The V end lost 3 bases, the J end lost 3 bases, and 8 bases lay between the germline ends. The CDR3 contains 13 residues. Per germline, CDR1 LNHDA and CDR2 SQIVND (reference sequence). The CDR3 sequence is CASSIDFEETQYF. The CDR3 region has the DNA TGTGCCAGTAGTATTGATTTCGAAGAGACCCAGTACTTC.

The J gene is TRBJ2-7, the V gene TRBV28, with D maybe TRBD1 (8 bases). The germline V gene has CDR1 MDHEN and CDR2 SYDVKM. V lost 5 bases and J 2 bases, leaving 16 bases between the germline ends. This CDR3 is built from 15 residues. The CDR3, as DNA: TGTGCCAGCAGTACAGGGGGGGCGCCAACCTACGAGCAGTACTTC. Its protein is CASSTGGAPTYEQYF.

The chain uses TRBV4-1 and TRBJ2-7; 8 nucleotides agree with TRBD1. From germline, CDR1 is MGHRA and CDR2 YSYEKL. The CDR3 covers 15 residues. The V and J ends lost 3 bases and 0 bases, in that order; junction bases with no gene match: 4. The CDR3 region is CASSHTGGSSYEQYF. The CDR3 DNA follows: TGCGCCAGCAGCCATACAGGGGGGAGCTCCTACGAGCAGTACTTC.